Listed below are T cell receptor beta chains from one sample, sequenced in a study of blood T cell repertoires in COVID-19. Measured with immunoSEQ multiplex PCR; TCRdb has only the in-frame clones, and not every one. Among 150,000 or so clones, roughly 85% were seen once, and the ten largest hold 2.5% to 3%. The sequenced material came from PBMCs or T cells enriched from blood (not recorded which). The receptors come from a woman in her forties or fifties who had recovered from COVID-19. CDR3s include the opening cysteine and the closing phenylalanine or tryptophan. Each record gives: clone size, D gene, J gene, V gene, CDR3 DNA, CDR3 protein. A D gene is named only where the DNA matches it firmly. Clone size is given for some rows only: seen once, a few or many times, or a class if the clone is expanded.

few . TRBJ1-5 TRBV10-2 TGCGCCAGCAGAGGCAGGGGCGGCGGACAGCCCCAGCATTTT CASRGRGGGQPQHF
once TRBD1 TRBJ1-1 TRBV18 TGTGCCAGCTCACCGCGACAGGGGACTGAAGCTTTCTTT CASSPRQGTEAFF
once . TRBJ2-2 TRBV19 TGTGCCAGTTCAAGCTCCTCCACCGGGGAGCTGTTTTTT CASSSSSTGELFF
once . TRBJ2-3 TRBV27 TGTGCCAGCAGTTTATCGGGGGACGGGAGTGGGACGCAGTATTTT CASSLSGDGSGTQYF
. . TRBJ1-1 TRBV29-1 TGCAGCGTTGTGTATGTCGAGCGGACTGAAGCTTTCTTT CSVVYVERTEAFF
. . TRBJ1-6 TRBV12-5 TGTGCTAGTGGTTCCCGGGGCAGGGGCTATAATTCACCCCTCCACTTT CASGSRGRGYNSPLHF
. . TRBJ2-1 TRBV13 TGTGCCAGCAGCAACTTTCGGACAGATCCACCGAGCTCCTACAATGAGCAGTTCTTC CASSNFRTDPPSSYNEQFF
. TRBD1 TRBJ1-2 TRBV13 TGTGCCAGCAGCCACGTCGGGGGACAGGGGGGAGACTATGGCTACACCTTC CASSHVGGQGGDYGYTF
. . TRBJ2-7 TRBV6-5 TGTGCCAGCAGCCCGTTATCGCGCGAGCAGTACTTC CASSPLSREQYF
. . TRBJ1-5 TRBV29-1 TGCAGCGTTGGCAGGGGAGGCAATCAGCCCCAGCATTTT CSVGRGGNQPQHF
. . TRBJ1-1 TRBV3-1/TRBV3-2 TGTGCCAGCAGCCCAAGAGTAGAGGTGGGCACTGAAGCTTTCTTT CASSPRVEVGTEAFF
once . TRBJ2-1 TRBV11-3 TGTGCCAGCAGCTTAAATGACTCTACCTACAATGAGCAGTTCTTC CASSLNDSTYNEQFF
. . TRBJ2-1 TRBV7-9 TGTGCCAGCAGCCCTCCCGGACTAACCTACAATGAGCAGTTCTTC CASSPPGLTYNEQFF
. TRBD2 TRBJ2-7 TRBV7-8 TGTGCCAGCAGCTTAGCCCTCGCCCCTCGGGAGGGAGCGTACGAGCAGTACTTC CASSLALAPREGAYEQYF
. . TRBJ1-2 TRBV3-1/TRBV3-2 TGTGCCAGCAGCCGGGACTACTATGGCTACACCTTC CASSRDYYGYTF
. TRBD2 TRBJ2-5 TRBV4-1 TGCGCCAGCAGCCAAGTTCCAGCGGGAGGGGTGGAGACCCAGTACTTC CASSQVPAGGVETQYF
. . TRBJ2-2 TRBV7-6 TGTGCCAGCAGCCAAAGGTCGTCGGGGAGCACCGGGGAGCTGTTTTTT CASSQRSSGSTGELFF
few TRBD1 TRBJ2-3 TRBV19 TGTGCCAGTAGTATGAGAGGGCCAGGGGGCTACACAGATACGCAGTATTTT CASSMRGPGGYTDTQYF
. . TRBJ2-6 TRBV19 TGTGCCAGTAGTTTTCGCGGATCAGGGGTAATAAGCTCTGGGGCCAACGTCCTGACTTTC CASSFRGSGVISSGANVLTF
. TRBD1 TRBJ2-3 TRBV4-1 TGCGCCAGCAGCCGGGACAGCACTCGCGGCACAGATACGCAGTATTTT CASSRDSTRGTDTQYF
. . TRBJ1-1 TRBV6-5 TGTGCCAGCAGTTACCAGGGTATGAACACTGAAGCTTTCTTT CASSYQGMNTEAFF
. TRBD1 TRBJ1-6 TRBV5-3 TGTGCCAGAAGCTTGGAAGGGACAGCTTATAATTCACCCCTCCACTTT CARSLEGTAYNSPLHF
once . TRBJ1-6 TRBV5-1 TGCGCCAGCAGGTTGGAGTATAGTTGGAATTCACCCCTCCACTTT CASRLEYSWNSPLHF
. TRBD1 TRBJ2-3 TRBV27 TGTGCCAGCAGTTTTCAGCCAGGGGGCCTCACAGATACGCAGTATTTT CASSFQPGGLTDTQYF
. . TRBJ2-7 TRBV19 TGTGCCAGTAGTATTCCCCAGGGAGGCGAGCAGTACTTC CASSIPQGGEQYF
once . TRBJ1-2 TRBV6-1 TGTGCCAGCAGTGACGTCCCTGCTAACTATGGCTACACCTTC CASSDVPANYGYTF
. . TRBJ1-1 TRBV5-1 TGCGCCAGCAGCTTGGTACGCGGGACGGAGGAGATGAACACTGAAGCTTTCTTT CASSLVRGTEEMNTEAFF
few . TRBJ2-2 TRBV18 TGTGCCAGCTCACCAACCTCAGGGGTGGCCGGGGAGCTGTTTTTT CASSPTSGVAGELFF
. . TRBJ1-2 TRBV5-1 TGCGCCAGCAGCTTAACAGGGTATGAGGACTATGGCTACACCTTC CASSLTGYEDYGYTF
. TRBD2 TRBJ2-7 TRBV27 TGTGCCAGCCGGGCGGGGGGGTCGTACGAGCAGTACTTC CASRAGGSYEQYF
. . TRBJ2-3 TRBV11-2 TGTGCCAGCAGCTTAGCCTATGGGAGAACAGATACGCAGTATTTT CASSLAYGRTDTQYF
. . TRBJ2-1 TRBV2 TGTGCCAGCAGTGAAGCACGGACTACGTACAATGAGCAGTTCTTC CASSEARTTYNEQFF
. TRBD1 TRBJ2-1 TRBV5-1 TGCGCCAGCAGCCCCCCGGGACAGCCAGACAATGAGCAGTTCTTC CASSPPGQPDNEQFF
. TRBD1 TRBJ1-3 TRBV19 TGTGCCAGTAGTCCTAGATGGGGACAGAAGCCTGGAAACACCATATATTTT CASSPRWGQKPGNTIYF
. . TRBJ2-1 TRBV24-1 TGTGCCACCAGTGATCCACGGGGCAGGGGCTCGCTTGAGCAGTTCTTC CATSDPRGRGSLEQFF
few TRBD1 TRBJ2-3 TRBV19 TGTGCCAGTAGTATAGTCGGGACAGGAGGCAGCGATACGCAGTATTTT CASSIVGTGGSDTQYF
. TRBD2 TRBJ2-1 TRBV11-2 TGTGCCAGCAGCTTAGCTTTCGCGGGAGGGGCGTACAATGAGCAGTTCTTC CASSLAFAGGAYNEQFF
once TRBD1 TRBJ1-5 TRBV30 TGTGCCTGGAGTGTTGGGACAGCCCTAAATCAGCCCCAGCATTTT CAWSVGTALNQPQHF
. . TRBJ1-2 TRBV28 TGTGCCGGTGAAACCACAGGGAATGGCTACACCTTC CAGETTGNGYTF
. TRBD2 TRBJ2-3 TRBV4-1 TGCGCCAGCAGCCATGGGAAACTAGCGGGAGGGAGCACAGATACGCAGTATTTT CASSHGKLAGGSTDTQYF
. . TRBJ2-7 TRBV7-8 TGTGCCAGCAGCTTAGGCGCGACAACACCGTTACTGGAGCAGTACTTC CASSLGATTPLLEQYF
. TRBD1 TRBJ2-7 TRBV27 TGTGCCAGCAGTCTCCGGGACAGGGGCCTTCGCGAGCAGTACTTC CASSLRDRGLREQYF
. TRBD1 TRBJ1-5 TRBV19 TGTGCCAGTAGTAGCCAGACAGGGAGCCATCAGCCCCAGCATTTT CASSSQTGSHQPQHF
. TRBD1 TRBJ1-2 TRBV11-2 TGTGCCAGCAGCAAGGGGGACAGGTTCTATGGCTACACCTTC CASSKGDRFYGYTF
. . TRBJ1-2 TRBV5-1 TGCGCCAGCAGCTTGGACGACTTGGGGCGAGGCTACACCTTC CASSLDDLGRGYTF
. TRBD1 TRBJ1-4 TRBV28 TGTGCCAGCAAGGGGACGGGGCAGGGGGCGGTAGGAGAAAAACTGTTTTTT CASKGTGQGAVGEKLFF
. TRBD1 TRBJ2-1 TRBV5-1 TGCGCCAGCAGCTTGGGTGGACAGGGTCACTACAATGAGCAGTTCTTC CASSLGGQGHYNEQFF
once TRBD1 TRBJ1-5 TRBV7-9 TGTGCCAGCAGCACAGGGGAGAGCAATCAGCCCCAGCATTTT CASSTGESNQPQHF
few . TRBJ2-2 TRBV19 TGTGCCAGTAGTACAGGGGCGAACACCGGGGAGCTGTTTTTT CASSTGANTGELFF
once . TRBJ2-1 TRBV30 TGTGCCTGGAGTGCAGGTGAATTAAGCTACAATGAGCAGTTCTTC CAWSAGELSYNEQFF
. TRBD2 TRBJ2-7 TRBV5-1 TGCGCCAGCAGCGGGACTAGCGGCTACGAGCAGTACTTC CASSGTSGYEQYF